Each of the 8 T cell receptor beta chains below was sequenced from the same sample in a study of response to subunit inactivated influenza vaccine. TCRdb re-called the RT-PCR reads with MiXCR, one entry per CDR3 protein. The sample shows about 240,000 distinct CDR3 sequences, 12% of them seen only once. Sequencing was performed on non-naive T cells sorted from PBMCs, taken around 14 days before vaccination. The receptors originated from a man aged 50 or older who received an inactivated influenza vaccine.

The V call is TRBV12-3 or TRBV12-4, the J call TRBJ1-1, with 10 nucleotides matching TRBD1. The length of the CDR3 is 14 residues. The junction had 4 bases not matched to a gene; V was cut back by 5 bases and J by 4 bases. CDR3 sequence reads: CASSPDRGLTEAFF. The DNA of the CDR3 is TGTGCCAGCAGTCCAGACAGGGGGCTCACTGAAGCTTTCTTT.

The sample holds a few counts of this clonotype. The rearrangement links TRBV10-3 to TRBJ1-1; no firm D call. Germline CDR1 and CDR2: ENHRY and SYGVKD. The CDR3 runs to 15 residues. Trimming shortened V by 0 bases and J by 4 bases, and 12 bases separated the two germline ends. The CDR3 region has the DNA TGTGCCATCAGTGAGTCGAACCGAGGAGTCACTGAAGCTTTCTTT. Translating it yields CAISESNRGVTEAFF.

Only a few counts were recorded for this clonotype. This chain joins TRBV20-1 and TRBJ2-3, with TRBD2 matching over 7 bases. CDR1 and CDR2 (germline): DFQATT, SNEGSKA (reference sequence). Unmatched junction bases numbered 8, after V lost 5 bases and J lost 0 bases. The CDR3 extends over 15 amino acids. The chain's CDR3 is CSAGSSRGSTDTQYF. In nucleotides, the CDR3 is TGCAGTGCTGGGTCCTCGCGGGGGAGCACAGATACGCAGTATTTT.

The table lists this clonotype with a few counts. The chain has TRBV29-1 and TRBJ2-6; D unclear. The CDR3 extends over 14 amino acids. The V end lost 4 bases, the J end lost 0 bases, and 7 bases lay between the germline ends. Germline loops: CDR1 SQVTM, CDR2 ANQGSEA. The CDR3 DNA follows: TGCAGCGTTGGCATGGACTCTGGGGCCAACGTCCTGACTTTC. Its translation: CSVGMDSGANVLTF.

This clonotype has more than one count but fewer than ten. This chain uses TRBV28 with TRBJ2-3, with 8 bases identical to TRBD1. Germline CDR1 reads MDHEN; CDR2 reads SYDVKM. Losses at the gene ends were 6 bases for V and 1 base for J; bases not matched to a gene: 9. The CDR3 has 16 amino acids. Written as DNA, the CDR3 is TGTGCCAGCAGGCTGGGACAGGCAGAACGCACAGATACGCAGTATTTT. Protein: CASRLGQAERTDTQYF.

The chain joins TRBV7-2 to TRBJ2-7, with 7 nucleotides matching TRBD2. Germline V gives CDR1 SGHTA, CDR2 FQGNSA. Trimming cost V 5 bases and J 7 bases; bases outside gene matches: 17. The CDR3 covers 16 residues. CDR3 DNA: TGTGCCAGCAGCCAAATTGGCGGTGGGAGGGGAGAGGAGCAGTACTTC. Translating it yields CASSQIGGGRGEEQYF.

The chain couples TRBV5-1 to TRBJ2-1; tentatively, D is TRBD2 (7 bases). Trimming left V 0 bases short and J 4 bases short, with 17 bases between. The germline V gene encodes CDR1 SGHRS and CDR2 YFSETQ. CDR3 length: 17 residues. This chain's CDR3 is CASSLGGGTITYNEQFF. The CDR3 DNA follows: TGCGCCAGCAGCTTGGGAGGGGGGACTATCACGTACAATGAGCAGTTCTTC.

The table lists this clonotype with many counts. The J gene is TRBJ2-7, the V gene TRBV6-5; possibly TRBD2 for D (6 bases). This CDR3 is 14 amino acids long. CDR1 and CDR2 (germline): MNHEY, SVGAGI. V was clipped by 1 base and J by 4 bases, with 11 bases between them. The CDR3 bases are TGTGCCAGCAGTTACTGGCCGGGGGTTTACGAGCAGTACTTC. This translates into CASSYWPGVYEQYF.